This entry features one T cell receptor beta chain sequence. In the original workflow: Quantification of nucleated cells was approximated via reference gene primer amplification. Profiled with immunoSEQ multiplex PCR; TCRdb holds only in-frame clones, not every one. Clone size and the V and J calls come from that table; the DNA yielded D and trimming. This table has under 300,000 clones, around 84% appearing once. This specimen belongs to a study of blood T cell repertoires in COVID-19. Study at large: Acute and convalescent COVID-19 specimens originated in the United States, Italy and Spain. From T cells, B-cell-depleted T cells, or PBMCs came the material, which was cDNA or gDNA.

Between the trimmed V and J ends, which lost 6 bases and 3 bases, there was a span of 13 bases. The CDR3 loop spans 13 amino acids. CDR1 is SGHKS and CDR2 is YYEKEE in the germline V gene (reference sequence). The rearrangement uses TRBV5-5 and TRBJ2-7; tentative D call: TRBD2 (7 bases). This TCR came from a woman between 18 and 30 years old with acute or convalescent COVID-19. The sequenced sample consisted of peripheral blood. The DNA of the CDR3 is TGTGCCAGCAAGTGGGGAGGGGGCTACGAGCAGTACTTC. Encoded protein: CASKWGGGYEQYF. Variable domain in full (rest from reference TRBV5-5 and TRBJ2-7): DAGVTQSPTHLIKTRGQQVTLRCSPISGHKSVSWYQQVLGQGPQFIFQYYEKEERGRGNFPDRFSARQFPNYSSELNVNALLLGDSALYLCASKWGGGYEQYFGPGTRLTVT.